Below, 27 T cell receptor beta chains from the same sample are listed, as sequenced in a study of blood T cell repertoires in COVID-19. Profiled with immunoSEQ multiplex PCR; TCRdb holds only in-frame clones, not every one. The sample has 150,000 to 200,000 clones, approximately 87% seen once. Sequencing was performed on PBMCs or T cells enriched from blood (not recorded which). Receptor source: a woman aged 45-65 years who had recovered from COVID-19.

The CDR3 DNA reads TGTGCCACCTCAAATTCGGGAGGCTACACCTTC. It codes for CATSNSGGYTF. The rearrangement links TRBV6-5 to TRBJ1-2; no firm D call. CDR1 and CDR2 (germline): MNHEY, SVGAGI. The CDR3 covers 11 residues. V gave up 10 bases and J gave up 8 bases, with 14 bases separating them.

The chain joins TRBV5-6 to TRBJ2-3; possible D gene TRBD1, 5 bases. This CDR3 has 13 amino acids. Looked up from germline, CDR1 is SGHDT and CDR2 is YYEEEE. Between the trimmed V and J ends, which lost 5 bases and 3 bases, there was a span of 10 bases. The CDR3 region is CASSFGQTDTQYF. The CDR3 coding sequence is TGTGCCAGCAGTTTCGGACAAACAGATACGCAGTATTTT.

The chain is built from TRBV7-2 and TRBJ2-5; 9 bases match TRBD1. The CDR3 sequence is 16 residues long. The V gene end was trimmed by 5 bases and the J gene end by 5 bases; junction bases not matched to a gene: 12. CDR1 is SGHTA and CDR2 is FQGNSA in the germline V gene. The CDR3 loop is CASSPLWDREGETQYF. The CDR3 DNA reads as TGTGCCAGCAGCCCCCTATGGGACAGGGAGGGGGAGACCCAGTACTTC.

This clone was found a few times. The rearrangement links TRBV3-1 (or the pseudogene TRBV3-2) to TRBJ2-7; weak D call: TRBD2 (5 bases). The germline V gene has CDR1 LGHDT and CDR2 YNNKEL (reference sequence). CDR3 length: 11 amino acids. The V end lost 4 bases, the J end lost 4 bases, and 5 bases lay between the germline ends. CDR3 nucleotides: TGTGCCAGCAGCCGAGGGTACGAGCAGTACTTC. Its protein product is CASSRGYEQYF.

The chain links TRBV7-2 to TRBJ1-4; tentative D call: TRBD1 (5 bases). The CDR3 contains 16 residues. Germline V gene data show CDR1 as SGHTA and CDR2 as FQGNSA. With 0 bases removed from V and 0 bases from J, the gap between germline ends came to 8 bases. The CDR3, as DNA: TGTGCCAGCAGCTTAGCGGGGGGGGCAACTAATGAAAAACTGTTTTTT. Amino acid sequence: CASSLAGGATNEKLFF.

This chain connects TRBV21-1 to TRBJ1-6. TRBV21-1 is a pseudogene. The CDR3 sequence is 12 residues long. The CDR3 nucleotides are TGTGCCAGCACAAAAGGAGGCGCTCCCCTCCACTTT. Translation: CASTKGGAPLHF.

The CDR3 sequence: CASSFSRAYEQYF. The DNA of the CDR3 is TGTGCCAGCAGCTTTAGCAGGGCGTACGAGCAGTACTTC. The chain recombines TRBV11-2 with TRBJ2-7; possibly TRBD1 for D (5 bases). The CDR3 spans 13 residues. Germline V gene sequence: CDR1 SGHAT, CDR2 FQNNGV. Trimming took off 3 bases at V and 4 bases at J, with 10 bases between the two ends. The full variable domain, its missing parts supplied by reference TRBV11-2 and TRBJ2-7, is EAGVAQSPRYKIIEKRQSVAFWCNPISGHATLYWYQQILGQGPKLLIQFQNNGVVDDSQLPKDRFSAERLKGVDSTLKIQPAKLEDSAVYLCASSFSRAYEQYFGPGTRLTVT.

The table lists this clone with a few counts. This chain links TRBV30 with TRBJ1-5; D remains ambiguous. Germline CDR1 reads GTSNPN; CDR2 reads SVGIG (reference sequence). Between the trimmed V and J ends, which lost 6 bases and 6 bases, there was a span of 6 bases. The CDR3 has 10 amino acids. The CDR3 nucleotides are TGTGCCTGTGGGAGTCAGCCCCAGCATTTT. Amino acids: CACGSQPQHF.

In nucleotides, the CDR3 is TGTGCCAGCAGTTACCCCCTGGGACTAGCGGGGGGACAACCCGCCTACAATGAGCAGTTCTTC. Protein sequence: CASSYPLGLAGGQPAYNEQFF. The chain links TRBV6-2 or TRBV6-3 to TRBJ2-1; 15 bases line up with TRBD2. The CDR3 length is 21 residues. CDR1 and CDR2 from the germline V gene are MNHEY and SVGEGT. The V gene end was trimmed by 2 bases and the J gene end by 2 bases; junction bases not matched to a gene: 13.

The CDR3 region is CSVGPRVGTDTQYF. CDR3 sequence (DNA): TGCAGCGTTGGTCCTAGAGTCGGCACAGATACGCAGTATTTT. V is TRBV29-1 and J is TRBJ2-3; D ambiguous. Germline CDR1 reads SQVTM; CDR2 reads ANQGSEA. The CDR3 spans 14 residues. With 4 bases removed from V and 1 base from J, the gap between germline ends came to 12 bases.

The chain carries TRBV18 and TRBJ2-2, with TRBD1 matching 12 bases. CDR1 and CDR2 (germline): KGHSH, LQKENI. CDR3 length equals 18 residues. V was pared by 6 bases and J by 2 bases, with 10 bases of the junction left unmatched. The CDR3 DNA reads as TGTGCCAGCTCGTCGGGACAGGGGGCGCCCGGCAACACCGGGGAGCTGTTTTTT. This gives the protein CASSSGQGAPGNTGELFF.

This chain connects TRBV5-4 to TRBJ2-1; D gene uncertain. Trimming took 4 bases from V and 2 from J, leaving 7 bases between them. The germline CDR1 and CDR2 sequences are SGHNT and YYREEE (reference sequence). The CDR3 spans 13 residues. Here the CDR3 reads CASSALAYNEQFF. The DNA of the CDR3 is TGTGCCAGCAGCGCCCTAGCCTACAATGAGCAGTTCTTC.

The chain links TRBV6-5 to TRBJ1-1; D call uncertain. The germline CDR1 and CDR2 sequences are MNHEY and SVGAGI. The CDR3 length is 11 residues. V was trimmed by 8 bases and J by 4 bases, leaving 8 bases between them. CDR3 sequence (DNA): TGTGCCAGCCTGTCCGGCACTGAAGCTTTCTTT. Its translation: CASLSGTEAFF.

This chain links TRBV19 with TRBJ2-2; D possibly corresponds to TRBD2 (6 bases). This CDR3 is 15 amino acids long. Trimming left V 6 bases short and J 6 bases short, with 17 bases between. From germline, CDR1 is LNHDA and CDR2 SQIVND (reference sequence). The CDR3 spells CASSPAGRYAGELFF. The CDR3 DNA reads as TGTGCCAGTAGCCCCGCAGGGAGGTACGCCGGGGAGCTGTTTTTT.

The chain uses TRBV6-5 and TRBJ2-3; D is ambiguous. Trimming took 5 bases from V and 2 from J, leaving 11 bases between them. CDR1 is MNHEY and CDR2 is SVGAGI in the germline V gene. CDR3 length equals 14 residues. The chain's CDR3 is CASSRGSLTDTQYF. The CDR3 region has the DNA TGTGCCAGCAGTCGCGGAAGCCTCACAGATACGCAGTATTTT.

This clone was counted a single time. This chain joins TRBV5-1 and TRBJ2-5; 7 bases map to TRBD2. CDR3 length: 15 amino acids. Germline CDR1 and CDR2: SGHRS and YFSETQ. J gave up 4 bases and V 5 bases, and 11 bases lay outside the gene matches. The CDR3 sequence: CASRTGRTRGETQYF. The DNA of the CDR3 is TGCGCCAGCAGGACCGGCAGGACTAGGGGAGAGACCCAGTACTTC.

This clone has at least ten counts. The chain employs TRBV19 and TRBJ2-5; 9 bases map to TRBD2. Germline CDR1 and CDR2: LNHDA and SQIVND (reference sequence). The CDR3 consists of 15 residues. Trimming at V came to 5 bases and at J to 5 bases, leaving 9 bases not matched to a gene. The CDR3 sequence is CASSAGAGGMETQYF. The CDR3 bases are TGTGCCAGTAGTGCCGGAGCGGGGGGTATGGAGACCCAGTACTTC. The complete variable domain, with remaining parts taken from reference TRBV19 and TRBJ2-5, reads DGGITQSPKYLFRKEGQNVTLSCEQNLNHDAMYWYRQDPGQGLRLIYYSQIVNDFQKGDIAEGYSVSREKKESFPLTVTSAQKNPTAFYLCASSAGAGGMETQYFGPGTRLLVL.

This chain links TRBV7-3 with TRBJ2-1, with TRBD2 identical over 13 bases. J gave up 8 bases and V 5 bases, and 9 bases lay outside the gene matches. CDR3 length: 16 amino acids. Germline V gene lookup returns CDR1 SGHTA and CDR2 FQGTGA. As DNA, the CDR3 is TGTGCCAGCAGCCACACCGGGACTAGCGGGGACCATGAGCAGTTCTTC. It codes for CASSHTGTSGDHEQFF.

A few counts support this clone. The chain links TRBV6-5 to TRBJ1-6; 9 nucleotides agree with TRBD1. Trimming took 6 bases from V and 7 from J; bases not matched to a gene: 4. CDR1 MNHEY and CDR2 SVGAGI come from the germline V gene. The CDR3 covers 14 residues. CDR3 DNA sequence: TGTGCCAGCAGGTACAGGGGGCCGAATTCACCCCTCCACTTT. As protein: CASRYRGPNSPLHF.

This chain joins TRBV7-3 and TRBJ1-2, with D perhaps TRBD1 (6 bases). V lost 1 base to trimming and J lost 8 bases, with 11 bases between them. Germline V gene data show CDR1 as SGHTA and CDR2 as FQGTGA. The CDR3 runs to 13 residues. The CDR3 DNA follows: TGTGCCAGCAGCTTAAGGATGGGGGCCGGCTACACCTTC. Its translation is CASSLRMGAGYTF.

J is TRBJ2-7 and V is TRBV24-1; TRBD1 agrees at 8 bases. Germline CDR1 is KGHDR and CDR2 is SFDVKD. This CDR3 has 15 amino acids. The V segment lost 3 bases and the J segment 2 bases; nucleotides outside the gene matches: 5. The CDR3 coding sequence is TGTGCCACCAGTGATCCCCGGGACAGGACCTACGAGCAGTACTTC. It translates to CATSDPRDRTYEQYF.

This clone came up once. The J gene is TRBJ2-7, the V gene TRBV5-1, with D unresolved. V lost 0 bases and J 0 bases, leaving 7 bases between the germline ends. The CDR3 length is 14 residues. Germline V gene data show CDR1 as SGHRS and CDR2 as YFSETQ. The CDR3 here is CASSLVAGSYEQYF. DNA of the CDR3: TGCGCCAGCAGCTTGGTTGCAGGCTCCTACGAGCAGTACTTC. Using reference TRBV5-1 and TRBJ2-7 for the parts outside the CDR3, the full variable domain is KAGVTQTPRYLIKTRGQQVTLSCSPISGHRSVSWYQQTPGQGLQFLFEYFSETQRNKGNFPGRFSGRQFSNSRSEMNVSTLELGDSALYLCASSLVAGSYEQYFGPGTRLTVT.

This chain links TRBV7-9 with TRBJ1-1, with TRBD1 identical over 11 bases. There are 13 residues in the CDR3. Germline V gene sequence: CDR1 SEHNR, CDR2 FQNEAQ (reference sequence). The V segment lost 6 bases and the J segment 8 bases; nucleotides outside the gene matches: 5. The CDR3 protein is CASSWTGGEEAFF. CDR3 bases: TGTGCCAGCAGTTGGACAGGGGGCGAAGAAGCTTTCTTT.

CDR3 nucleotides: TGCGCCAGCAGCCCGGGACAGTACGACACCATATATTTT. Translating it yields CASSPGQYDTIYF. The chain employs TRBV4-3 and TRBJ1-3; 7 bases line up with TRBD1. This CDR3 is 13 amino acids long. V lost 4 bases and J lost 8; bases outside the gene matches: 5. The germline CDR1 and CDR2 sequences are LGHNA and YSLEER.

The V call is TRBV5-1, the J call TRBJ1-1; D remains unclear. The CDR3 is 13 residues long. V lost 4 bases, J lost 1 base, and 8 bases lay in between. The germline CDR1 and CDR2 sequences are SGHRS and YFSETQ. The CDR3 bases are TGCGCCAGCAGCACCCTAGGGAACACTGAAGCTTTCTTT. It is translated as CASSTLGNTEAFF. The variable domain in full, with the rest retrieved from reference TRBV5-1 and TRBJ1-1, is KAGVTQTPRYLIKTRGQQVTLSCSPISGHRSVSWYQQTPGQGLQFLFEYFSETQRNKGNFPGRFSGRQFSNSRSEMNVSTLELGDSALYLCASSTLGNTEAFFGQGTRLTVV.

The CDR3 sequence is CASSEIRRLNQPQHF. The CDR3 bases are TGCGCCAGCAGTGAGATCCGGAGACTCAATCAGCCCCAGCATTTT. V usage is TRBV10-1 and J usage is TRBJ1-5; D not resolved. The CDR3 covers 15 residues. V lost 2 bases and J lost 3, with 11 bases in between. Germline lookup yields CDR1 WNHNN and CDR2 SYGVQD (reference sequence).

The V and J genes are TRBV14 and TRBJ2-5, with a possible D match to TRBD1 (6 bases). V lost 0 bases and J 4 bases, leaving 12 bases between the germline ends. CDR1 and CDR2 from the germline V gene are SGHDN and FVKESK. The CDR3 sequence is 15 residues long. The CDR3 DNA is TGTGCCAGCAGCCAAGACAGGGGCCGAGGAGAGACCCAGTACTTC. It yields the protein CASSQDRGRGETQYF.